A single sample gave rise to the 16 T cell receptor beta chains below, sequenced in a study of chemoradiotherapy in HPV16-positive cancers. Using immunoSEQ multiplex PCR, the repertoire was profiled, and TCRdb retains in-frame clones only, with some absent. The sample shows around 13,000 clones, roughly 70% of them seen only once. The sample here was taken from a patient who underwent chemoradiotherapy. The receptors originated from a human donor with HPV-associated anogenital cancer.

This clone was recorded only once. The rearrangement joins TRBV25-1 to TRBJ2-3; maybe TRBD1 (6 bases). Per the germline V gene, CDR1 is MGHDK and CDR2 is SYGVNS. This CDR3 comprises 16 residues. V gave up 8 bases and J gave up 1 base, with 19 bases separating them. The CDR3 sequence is CASSESTGSGTDTQYF. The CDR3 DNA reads TGTGCCAGCTCCGAATCTACAGGGTCTGGCACAGATACGCAGTATTTT.

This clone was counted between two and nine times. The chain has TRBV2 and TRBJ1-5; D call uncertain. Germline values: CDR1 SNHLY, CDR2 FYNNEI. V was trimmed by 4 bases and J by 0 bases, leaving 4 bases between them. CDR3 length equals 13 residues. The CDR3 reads CASSGDSNQPQHF. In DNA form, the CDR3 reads TGTGCCAGCAGTGGGGATAGCAATCAGCCCCAGCATTTT.

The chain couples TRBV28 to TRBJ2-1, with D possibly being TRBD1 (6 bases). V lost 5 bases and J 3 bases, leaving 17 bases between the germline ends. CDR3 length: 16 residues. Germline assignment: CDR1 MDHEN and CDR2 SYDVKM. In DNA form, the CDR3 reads TGTGCCAGCAGTCTTTCCGGGCAGGGGAGCTACAATGAGCAGTTCTTC. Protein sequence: CASSLSGQGSYNEQFF. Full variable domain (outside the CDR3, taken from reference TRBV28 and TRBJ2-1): DVKVTQSSRYLVKRTGEKVFLECVQDMDHENMFWYRQDPGLGLRLIYFSYDVKMKEKGDIPEGYSVSREKKERFSLILESASTNQTSMYLCASSLSGQGSYNEQFFGPGTRLTVL.

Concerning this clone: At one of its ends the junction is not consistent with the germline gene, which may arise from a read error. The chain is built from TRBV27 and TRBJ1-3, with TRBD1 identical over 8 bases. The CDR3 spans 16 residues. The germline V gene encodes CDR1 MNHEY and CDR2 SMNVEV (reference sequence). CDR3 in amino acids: CASSPLSDRAGNTIYF. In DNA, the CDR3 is TGTGCAAGCAGTCCCCTGTCGGACAGGGCTGGAAACACCATATATTTT.

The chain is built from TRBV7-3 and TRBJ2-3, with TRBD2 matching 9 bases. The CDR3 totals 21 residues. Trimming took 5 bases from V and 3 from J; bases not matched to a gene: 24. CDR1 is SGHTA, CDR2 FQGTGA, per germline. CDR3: CASSPRGGSGSVQLGTDTQYF. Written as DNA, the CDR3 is TGTGCCAGCAGCCCACGGGGAGGTAGCGGGAGTGTTCAATTGGGGACAGATACGCAGTATTTT.

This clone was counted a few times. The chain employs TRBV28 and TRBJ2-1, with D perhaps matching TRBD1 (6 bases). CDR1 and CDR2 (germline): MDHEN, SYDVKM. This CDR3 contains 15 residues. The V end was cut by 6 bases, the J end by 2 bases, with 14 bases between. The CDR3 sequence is CASRARGATYNEQFF. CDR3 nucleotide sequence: TGTGCCAGCAGGGCCAGGGGCGCCACCTACAATGAGCAGTTCTTC.

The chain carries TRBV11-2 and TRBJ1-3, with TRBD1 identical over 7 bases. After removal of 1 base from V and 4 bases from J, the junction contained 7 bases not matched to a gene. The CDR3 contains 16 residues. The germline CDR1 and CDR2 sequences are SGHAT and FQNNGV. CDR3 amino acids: CASSLVGRGNGNTIYF. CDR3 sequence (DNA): TGTGCCAGCAGCTTAGTGGGCAGGGGGAACGGAAACACCATATATTTT.

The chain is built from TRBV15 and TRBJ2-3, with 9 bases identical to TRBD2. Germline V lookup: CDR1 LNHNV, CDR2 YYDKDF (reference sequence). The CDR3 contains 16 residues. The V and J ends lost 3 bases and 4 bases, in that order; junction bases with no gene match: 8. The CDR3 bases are TGTGCCACCAGCAGCGTCCTAGCGGGATCCTCAGATACGCAGTATTTT. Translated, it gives CATSSVLAGSSDTQYF.

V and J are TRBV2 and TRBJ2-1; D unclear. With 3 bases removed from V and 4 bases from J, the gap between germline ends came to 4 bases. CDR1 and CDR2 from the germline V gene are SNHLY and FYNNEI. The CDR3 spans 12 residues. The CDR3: CASSDTYNEQFF. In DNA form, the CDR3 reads TGTGCCAGCAGTGACACTTACAATGAGCAGTTCTTC.

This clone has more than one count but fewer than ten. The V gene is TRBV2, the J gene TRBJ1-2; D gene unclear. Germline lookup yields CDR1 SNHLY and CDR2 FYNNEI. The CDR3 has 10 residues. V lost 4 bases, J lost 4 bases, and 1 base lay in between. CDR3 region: CASSGYGYTF. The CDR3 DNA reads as TGTGCCAGCAGTGGCTATGGCTACACCTTC.

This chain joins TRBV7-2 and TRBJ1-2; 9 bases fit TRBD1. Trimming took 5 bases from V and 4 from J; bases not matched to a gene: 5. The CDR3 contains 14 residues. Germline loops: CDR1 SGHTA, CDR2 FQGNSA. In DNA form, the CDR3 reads TGTGCCAGCAGCCCCACAGGGGGCGTCTATGGCTACACCTTC. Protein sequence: CASSPTGGVYGYTF.

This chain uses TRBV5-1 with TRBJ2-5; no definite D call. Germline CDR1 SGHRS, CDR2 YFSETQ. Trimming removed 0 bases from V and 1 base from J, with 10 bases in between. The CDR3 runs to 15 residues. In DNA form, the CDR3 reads TGCGCCAGCAGCTTGGGGGCCGATATCCAAGAGACCCAGTACTTC. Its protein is CASSLGADIQETQYF.

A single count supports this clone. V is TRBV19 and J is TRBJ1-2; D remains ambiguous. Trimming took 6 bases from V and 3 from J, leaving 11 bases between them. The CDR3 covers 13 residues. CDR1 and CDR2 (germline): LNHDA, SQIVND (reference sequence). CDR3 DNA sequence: TGTGCCAGTAGCCACGGATCGGACTATGGCTACACCTTC. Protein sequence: CASSHGSDYGYTF.

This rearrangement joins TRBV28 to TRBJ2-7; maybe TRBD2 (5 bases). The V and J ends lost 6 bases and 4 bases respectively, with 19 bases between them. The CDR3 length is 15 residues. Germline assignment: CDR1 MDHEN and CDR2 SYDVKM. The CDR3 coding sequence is TGTGCCAGCAGGTATACCGGGAAGAACACTTACGAGCAGTACTTC. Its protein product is CASRYTGKNTYEQYF.

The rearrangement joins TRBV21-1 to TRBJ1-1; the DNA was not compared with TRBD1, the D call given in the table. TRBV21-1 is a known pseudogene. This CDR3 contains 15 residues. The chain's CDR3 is CASSLRTGGNTEAFF. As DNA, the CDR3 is TGTGCCAGCAGCTTAAGAACAGGGGGGAACACTGAAGCTTTCTTT.

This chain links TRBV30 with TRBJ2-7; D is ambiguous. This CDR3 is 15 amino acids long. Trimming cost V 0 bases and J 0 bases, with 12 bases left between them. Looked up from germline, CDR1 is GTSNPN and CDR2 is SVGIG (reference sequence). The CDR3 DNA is TGTGCCTGGAGTGTACGGGCAGGTGGCTCCTACGAGCAGTACTTC. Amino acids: CAWSVRAGGSYEQYF.